The rows below give T cell receptor beta chains drawn from one sample of a study of shared clonotypes between healthy human individuals. Clones were sequenced by immunoSEQ multiplex PCR, and TCRdb holds only the in-frame ones, with some missing. Among about 1.1 million clones, around 78% were seen once, and the ten largest hold 0.55% to 0.7%. Specimen: memory CD4+ T cells from PBMCs. The receptors were sampled from a man aged 18 to 30 in good health. Some clones in this sample may be carry-over from other donors' samples. Both conserved end residues are part of each CDR3. D genes are given only for firm matches. A row's size may be missing; if present it is once, few, many or a size class.

CDR3 | DNA | J | size | V | D
CASSIGGTREKLFF | TGTGCCAGTAGTATAGGGGGCACACGGGAAAAACTGTTTTTT | TRBJ1-4 | many | TRBV19 | .
CASSIVAGYYEQYF | TGTGCCAGTAGTATTGTAGCGGGGTACTACGAGCAGTACTTC | TRBJ2-7 | once | TRBV19 | TRBD2
CASSPGTSGVQEQFF | TGTGCCAGCTCACCTGGGACTAGCGGGGTACAAGAGCAGTTCTTC | TRBJ2-1 | . | TRBV18 | TRBD2
CASSQDVLATYDQYF | TGCGCCAGCAGCCAAGATGTCCTAGCCACCTACGATCAGTACTTC | TRBJ2-5 | once | TRBV4-1 | .
CASAETGNSYEQYF | TGTGCCAGCGCGGAAACAGGTAACTCCTACGAGCAGTACTTC | TRBJ2-7 | . | TRBV5-8 | .
CASSLAGTTLNEQFF | TGTGCCAGCAGCTTAGCGGGGACCACCTTAAATGAGCAGTTCTTC | TRBJ2-1 | . | TRBV7-6 | .
CASKFRASEYNEQFF | TGTGCCAGCAAATTTAGGGCTAGCGAATACAATGAGCAGTTCTTC | TRBJ2-1 | . | TRBV2 | .
CASSVVGGRTTDTQYF | TGTGCCAGCAGCGTAGTGGGCGGGAGGACCACAGATACGCAGTATTTT | TRBJ2-3 | . | TRBV9 | TRBD2
CASRGFSGSTDTQYF | TGTGCCAGCCGGGGGTTTAGCGGGAGCACAGATACGCAGTATTTT | TRBJ2-3 | . | TRBV28 | TRBD2
CASSDTGGAFF | TGTGCCAGTAGTGATACGGGGGGAGCTTTCTTT | TRBJ1-1 | once | TRBV19 | .
CASSLIPGGSPLHF | TGTGCCAGCAGCTTAATACCAGGAGGGTCACCCCTCCACTTT | TRBJ1-6 | . | TRBV11-1 | .
CASSLWRGMNTEAFF | TGTGCCAGCAGTTTATGGCGGGGCATGAACACTGAAGCTTTCTTT | TRBJ1-1 | . | TRBV28 | .
CRAPGAEAFF | TGCAGGGCCCCGGGGGCTGAAGCTTTCTTT | TRBJ1-1 | . | TRBV20-1 | .
CASSSRQGSSNTEAFF | TGTGCCAGCAGTTCCCGCCAGGGGAGTTCGAACACTGAAGCTTTCTTT | TRBJ1-1 | . | TRBV28 | .
CAWSGPLPEAFF | TGTGCCTGGAGTGGGCCACTGCCTGAAGCTTTCTTT | TRBJ1-1 | few | TRBV30 | .
CASGLRPWDTGELFF | TGTGCCAGCGGCTTAAGGCCGTGGGATACCGGGGAGCTGTTTTTT | TRBJ2-2 | few | TRBV11-1 | .
CAGKGTDNEQYF | TGTGCCGGAAAAGGGACAGACAACGAGCAGTACTTC | TRBJ2-7 | . | TRBV2 | TRBD1
CASSLGGEFGTQYF | TGTGCCAGCAGCTTAGGTGGGGAGTTCGGTACGCAGTATTTT | TRBJ2-3 | . | TRBV7-8 | .
CATSRDPQPEAFF | TGTGCCACCAGCAGAGATCCACAGCCTGAAGCTTTCTTT | TRBJ1-1 | . | TRBV15 | .
CASGDRAGANVLTF | TGTGCCAGCGGGGACAGGGCTGGGGCCAACGTCCTGACTTTC | TRBJ2-6 | few | TRBV2 | TRBD1
CASSLRDTYEQYF | TGTGCCAGCTCACTCCGGGACACCTACGAGCAGTACTTC | TRBJ2-7 | few | TRBV18 | .
CASSLEGAGGEKLFF | TGTGCCAGCAGCTTAGAGGGGGCAGGAGGGGAAAAACTGTTTTTT | TRBJ1-4 | . | TRBV7-8 | TRBD1
CASRGPAGTGELFF | TGTGCCAGCAGGGGTCCCGCGGGGACCGGGGAGCTGTTTTTT | TRBJ2-2 | few | TRBV2 | .
CASSLGQGAGGYTF | TGCGCCAGCAGCTTGGGACAGGGGGCAGGTGGCTACACCTTC | TRBJ1-2 | . | TRBV5-1 | TRBD1
CASSPLGQGDYEQYF | TGTGCCAGCTCACCATTGGGACAGGGTGATTACGAGCAGTACTTC | TRBJ2-7 | . | TRBV18 | TRBD1
CASSYFKGRNYEQYF | TGTGCCAGCAGTTACTTTAAGGGCAGGAACTACGAGCAGTACTTC | TRBJ2-7 | . | TRBV6-5 | .
CASSPDLAGVGNEQFF | TGTGCCAGCAGCCCCGATCTAGCGGGAGTGGGCAATGAGCAGTTCTTC | TRBJ2-1 | few | TRBV11-2 | TRBD2
CASSLDGPSHTGELFF | TGTGCCAGCAGCTTAGATGGTCCATCTCACACCGGGGAGCTGTTTTTT | TRBJ2-2 | . | TRBV11-3 | .
CASSRMWDYGYTF | TGTGCCAGCAGCCGCATGTGGGACTATGGCTACACCTTC | TRBJ1-2 | . | TRBV5-8 | .